These 29 T cell receptor beta chains were all obtained from the same sample, sequenced in a study of stem cell transplantation in POMP-related autoinflammatory disease. Generated by immunoSEQ multiplex PCR, the TCRdb table keeps only in-frame clones and is missing some. The table includes about 68,000 clones, roughly 90% detected once. Material: CD4+ T cells from PBMCs, obtained after stem cell transplantation. Every receptor here comes from a human patient with POMP-related autoinflammation and immune dysregulation (PRAID). The graft donor may account for some of the T cells.

The chain recombines TRBV5-1 with TRBJ1-2, with D uncertain. Germline V lookup: CDR1 SGHRS, CDR2 YFSETQ. The V gene lost 4 bases and the J gene lost 0 bases, with 10 bases spanning the gap. The CDR3 is made up of 14 amino acids. CDR3 DNA: TGCGCCAGCAGCCTGGGATCTCCTAACTATGGCTACACCTTC. Protein: CASSLGSPNYGYTF.

J is TRBJ2-5 and V is TRBV24-1, with D possibly matching TRBD1 (5 bases). V dropped 2 bases and J dropped 13 bases, with 10 bases sitting between them. This CDR3 is built from 11 residues. CDR1 and CDR2 from the germline V gene are KGHDR and SFDVKD. Here the CDR3 DNA reads TGTGCCACCAGTGATTCGTTAGGGGCGTACTTC. As protein: CATSDSLGAYF.

V usage is TRBV5-6 and J usage is TRBJ1-4; weak D call: TRBD1 (6 bases). Germline CDR1 SGHDT, CDR2 YYEEEE. Trimming took off 3 bases at V and 4 bases at J, with 13 bases between the two ends. This CDR3 comprises 15 residues. CDR3 residues: CASSSPGVDNEKLFF. The CDR3 nucleotides read TGTGCCAGCAGCTCTCCAGGGGTCGATAATGAAAAACTGTTTTTT.

The CDR3 loop reads CASSSSGRRDTQYF. CDR3 nucleotides: TGTGCCAGCAGTTCTAGCGGGAGAAGGGATACGCAGTATTTT. The chain employs TRBV9 and TRBJ2-3; TRBD2 matches at 10 bases. CDR3 size: 14 residues. Losses at the gene ends were 5 bases for V and 6 bases for J; bases not matched to a gene: 6. Per the germline V gene, CDR1 is SGDLS and CDR2 is YYNGEE.

The chain combines TRBV29-1 with TRBJ2-7; tentative D call: TRBD2 (6 bases). This CDR3 has 12 residues. Looked up from germline, CDR1 is SQVTM and CDR2 is ANQGSEA. Trimming took off 4 bases at V and 3 bases at J, with 10 bases between the two ends. The CDR3 DNA is TGCAGCGTTGCCGGGACTCTCTACGAGCAGTACTTC. Translation gives CSVAGTLYEQYF.

The chain has TRBV5-6 and TRBJ2-7; 7 nucleotides agree with TRBD2. Germline CDR1 is SGHDT and CDR2 is YYEEEE. V dropped 0 bases and J dropped 6; count of bases not matched to a gene: 3. The CDR3 extends over 13 amino acids. CDR3: CASSLGGRTEQYF. As DNA, the CDR3 is TGTGCCAGCAGCTTGGGCGGGAGAACCGAGCAGTACTTC.

The chain joins TRBV29-1 to TRBJ2-6; the D is unclear. Germline V gives CDR1 SQVTM, CDR2 ANQGSEA. V shed 5 bases and J shed 2 bases, with 7 bases lying between them. The CDR3 totals 13 residues. The CDR3 DNA follows: TGCAGCGTTTCCCCTGCTGGGGCCAACGTCCTGACTTTC. It encodes CSVSPAGANVLTF.

The chain uses TRBV5-1 and TRBJ2-3, with 8 bases matching TRBD2. V was pared by 4 bases and J by 5 bases, with 15 bases of the junction left unmatched. The CDR3 covers 17 residues. CDR1 and CDR2 from the germline V gene are SGHRS and YFSETQ. The CDR3 DNA sequence: TGCGCCAGCAGCCCTGGAGTACTACCAGCGGGGGAAGATACGCAGTATTTT. Amino acid sequence: CASSPGVLPAGEDTQYF.

The chain links TRBV2 to TRBJ1-1; D is uncertain. The CDR3 extends over 13 amino acids. The V end was cut by 1 base, the J end by 6 bases, with 9 bases between. CDR1 and CDR2 (germline): SNHLY, FYNNEI. CDR3: CASSEDFPAEAFF. DNA of the CDR3: TGTGCCAGCAGTGAAGATTTCCCGGCTGAAGCTTTCTTT. Filled out from reference TRBV2 and TRBJ1-1, the complete variable domain reads EPEVTQTPSHQVTQMGQEVILRCVPISNHLYFYWYRQILGQKVEFLVSFYNNEISEKSEIFDDQFSVERPDGSNFTLKIRSTKLEDSAMYFCASSEDFPAEAFFGQGTRLTVV.

This clone was picked up a small number of times. V usage is TRBV4-1 and J usage is TRBJ1-5; D is ambiguous. V was pared by 1 base and J by 5 bases, with 9 bases between. CDR3 length: 14 residues. Germline V gene sequence: CDR1 MGHRA, CDR2 YSYEKL. The CDR3 reads CASSQGGGDQPQHF. In DNA form, the CDR3 reads TGCGCCAGCAGCCAAGGGGGAGGCGATCAGCCCCAGCATTTT.

This chain joins TRBV6-4 and TRBJ1-1; 11 bases are shared with TRBD1. The CDR3 totals 16 residues. Germline V CDR1 and CDR2: MRHNA, SNTAGT. V was pared by 4 bases and J by 4 bases, with 8 bases of the junction left unmatched. CDR3 sequence (DNA): TGTGCCAGCAGTGTTCTACCGGGACAGGGGGTCACTGAAGCTTTCTTT. It is translated as CASSVLPGQGVTEAFF.

This chain joins TRBV20-1 and TRBJ1-6; 9 nucleotides match TRBD1. The CDR3 runs 14 residues. V shed 3 bases, J shed 10 bases, and the junction held 7 bases outside the gene matches. Germline lookup yields CDR1 DFQATT and CDR2 SNEGSKA (reference sequence). The CDR3 protein is CSASPGQGVSPLHF. The CDR3 DNA sequence: TGCAGTGCTAGTCCGGGACAGGGTGTCTCACCCCTCCACTTT.

The chain couples TRBV18 to TRBJ2-4; D may be TRBD1 (6 bases). V was trimmed by 2 bases and J by 2 bases, leaving 16 bases between them. Germline loops: CDR1 KGHSH, CDR2 LQKENI. There are 17 residues in the CDR3. The CDR3 nucleotides are TGTGCCAGCTCACCAATCGGACAGCCAGGGCCCAAAAACATTCAGTACTTC. It codes for CASSPIGQPGPKNIQYF. Full variable domain (remainder filled in from reference TRBV18 and TRBJ2-4): NAGVMQNPRHLVRRRGQEARLRCSPMKGHSHVYWYRQLPEEGLKFMVYLQKENIIDESGMPKERFSAEFPKEGPSILRIQQVVRGDSAAYFCASSPIGQPGPKNIQYFGAGTRLSVL.

V usage is TRBV2 and J usage is TRBJ1-4; the D is unclear. The V end lost 5 bases, the J end lost 0 bases, and 10 bases lay between the germline ends. The CDR3 sequence is 15 residues long. Germline V gene data show CDR1 as SNHLY and CDR2 as FYNNEI. In DNA form, the CDR3 reads TGTGCCAGCAGTCTCCGACGAGCAACTAATGAAAAACTGTTTTTT. Translating gives CASSLRRATNEKLFF.

This clone was observed a few times. The rearrangement uses TRBV3-1 (or the pseudogene TRBV3-2) and TRBJ2-5; 7 bases match TRBD1. The length of the CDR3 is 14 residues. J lost 1 base, V lost 4 bases, and 3 bases had no gene match. Germline values: CDR1 LGHDT, CDR2 YNNKEL (reference sequence). The CDR3 region is CASSPRQGQETQYF. CDR3 coding DNA: TGTGCCAGCAGCCCCCGACAGGGCCAAGAGACCCAGTACTTC.

The V and J genes are TRBV21-1 and TRBJ1-2. TRBV21-1 is listed as a pseudogene. The length of the CDR3 is 22 residues. The CDR3 DNA is TGTGCCAGCAGCTCCCAACCGGGAGAAAGGACAGTCCTAGACGAACCACACTATGGCTACACCTTC. This translates into CASSSQPGERTVLDEPHYGYTF.

This chain uses TRBV27 with TRBJ2-6; D uncertain. With 6 bases removed from V and 1 base from J, the gap between germline ends came to 7 bases. The CDR3 runs to 14 residues. CDR1 MNHEY and CDR2 SMNVEV come from the germline V gene (reference sequence). The CDR3 coding sequence is TGTGCCAGCAGGACGACGTCTGGGGCCAACGTCCTGACTTTC. Amino acids: CASRTTSGANVLTF.

The genes are TRBV28 and TRBJ2-7; no clear D. The CDR3 has 14 amino acids. The germline V and J ends were trimmed by 6 bases and 5 bases, with 17 bases remaining between them. Germline CDR1 and CDR2: MDHEN and SYDVKM. CDR3 bases: TGTGCCAGCAGGTCGCTCCCCCCCTTCAACGAGCAGTACTTC. Translated: CASRSLPPFNEQYF.

This sequence joins TRBV7-2 and TRBJ1-1; the D is unclear. Trimming stripped 2 bases from V and 4 bases from J, with 20 bases between. The V gene's germline CDR1 is SGHTA and CDR2 FQGNSA. CDR3 length: 17 amino acids. The chain's CDR3 is CASSLFSQSLVGTEAFF. The CDR3, as DNA: TGTGCCAGCAGCTTATTTAGCCAGTCTTTGGTGGGCACTGAAGCTTTCTTT. The whole variable domain, filled in from reference TRBV7-2 and TRBJ1-1, reads GAGVSQSPSNKVTEKGKDVELRCDPISGHTALYWYRQSLGQGLEFLIYFQGNSAPDKSGLPSDRFSAERTGGSVSTLTIQRTQQEDSAVYLCASSLFSQSLVGTEAFFGQGTRLTVV.

This chain links TRBV6-5 with TRBJ1-5; D is uncertain. The V gene's germline CDR1 is MNHEY and CDR2 SVGAGI. CDR3 size: 13 residues. V lost 7 bases and J lost 4, with 11 bases in between. Written as DNA, the CDR3 is TGTGCCAGCACAGAGGTCCCAAATCAGCCCCAGCATTTT. This gives the protein CASTEVPNQPQHF.

The chain links TRBV14 to TRBJ2-1; 11 bases align to TRBD2. CDR1 is SGHDN and CDR2 is FVKESK in the germline V gene. CDR3 size: 13 residues. V gave up 7 bases and J gave up 9 bases; unmatched junction bases: 5. CDR3 sequence: CASMVAGGREQFF. The CDR3 bases are TGTGCCAGCATGGTAGCGGGGGGGCGTGAGCAGTTCTTC.

The rearrangement uses TRBV27 and TRBJ1-6; no definite D call. The germline V gene encodes CDR1 MNHEY and CDR2 SMNVEV (reference sequence). Between the trimmed V and J ends, which lost 6 bases and 7 bases, there was a span of 7 bases. This CDR3 contains 12 residues. The CDR3 region has the DNA TGTGCCAGCAGGCTGATAAATTCACCCCTCCACTTT. Its translation is CASRLINSPLHF.

The chain links TRBV11-3 to TRBJ2-3; no reliable D call. Per the germline V gene, CDR1 is SGHNT and CDR2 is YENEEA. This CDR3 has 12 amino acids. V lost 4 bases, J lost 6 bases, and 8 bases lay in between. The CDR3 protein is CASSSDLDTQYF. CDR3 DNA: TGTGCCAGCAGCTCGGACCTGGATACGCAGTATTTT.

This clone appeared a single time. The gene calls are TRBV25-1 and TRBJ2-5, with D possibly being TRBD1 (5 bases). Trimming took 3 bases from V and 7 from J, leaving 15 bases between them. Looked up from germline, CDR1 is MGHDK and CDR2 is SYGVNS. The CDR3 covers 14 residues. The CDR3, as DNA: TGTGCCAGCAGTGATGGTTGGACAAGAACGACCCAGTACTTC. It codes for CASSDGWTRTTQYF.

This chain links TRBV4-2 with TRBJ1-2, with 7 bases lining up with TRBD1. This CDR3 has 15 residues. With 0 bases clipped from V and 3 bases from J, the junction kept 4 bases outside the gene matches. CDR1 LGHNA and CDR2 YNFKEQ come from the germline V gene. CDR3 sequence: CASSQERTGDYGYTF. The CDR3 DNA reads as TGTGCCAGCAGCCAAGAGAGAACAGGGGACTATGGCTACACCTTC.

The chain combines TRBV28 with TRBJ2-3; no clear D. The CDR3 extends over 14 amino acids. The germline V and J ends were trimmed by 1 base and 1 base, with 6 bases remaining between them. Looked up from germline, CDR1 is MDHEN and CDR2 is SYDVKM. Written as DNA, the CDR3 is TGTGCCAGCAGTTTATCCCCAGGCACAGATACGCAGTATTTT. Translating gives CASSLSPGTDTQYF.

This rearrangement joins TRBV6-5 to TRBJ1-4; the match to TRBD1 covers 7 bases. V lost 4 bases and J lost 5; bases outside the gene matches: 4. Germline values: CDR1 MNHEY, CDR2 SVGAGI. The CDR3 is made up of 14 amino acids. CDR3 protein: CASSWTGKNEKLFF. CDR3 sequence (DNA): TGTGCCAGCAGTTGGACAGGCAAAAATGAAAAACTGTTTTTT.

The J gene is TRBJ2-3, the V gene TRBV5-1; 11 positions match TRBD1. The junction had 2 bases not matched to a gene; V was cut back by 0 bases and J by 5 bases. The CDR3 has 15 amino acids. Germline V gene lookup returns CDR1 SGHRS and CDR2 YFSETQ. As DNA, the CDR3 is TGCGCCAGCAGCTTGGGAGGGACAGGGGGAGATACGCAGTATTTT. Translation gives CASSLGGTGGDTQYF.

This chain links TRBV6-5 with TRBJ1-4, with TRBD1 identical over 10 bases. Trimming removed 8 bases from V and 10 bases from J; junction bases left unmatched: 7. Per germline, CDR1 MNHEY and CDR2 SVGAGI. The CDR3 consists of 13 residues. CDR3 loop: CASPGQGSVKLFF. CDR3 coding DNA: TGTGCCAGCCCGGGACAGGGGAGCGTAAAACTGTTTTTT.